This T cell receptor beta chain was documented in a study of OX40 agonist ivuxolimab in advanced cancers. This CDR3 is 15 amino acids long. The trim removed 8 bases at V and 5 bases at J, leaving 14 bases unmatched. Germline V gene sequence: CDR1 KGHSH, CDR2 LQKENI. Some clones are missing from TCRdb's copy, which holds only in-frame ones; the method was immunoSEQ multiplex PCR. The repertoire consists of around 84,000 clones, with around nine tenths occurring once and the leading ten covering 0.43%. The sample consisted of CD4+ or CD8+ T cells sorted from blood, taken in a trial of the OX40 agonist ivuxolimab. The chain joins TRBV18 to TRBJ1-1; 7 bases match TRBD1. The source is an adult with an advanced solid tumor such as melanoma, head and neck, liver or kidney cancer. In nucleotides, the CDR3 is TGTGCCAGCACCGATCTACAGGGGAAGGGAACTGAAGCTTTCTTT. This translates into CASTDLQGKGTEAFF.